A selection of T cell receptor beta chains follows, all from one sample in a study of blood T cells in healthy people across ages. TCRdb re-called the 5' RACE reads with MiXCR, one entry per CDR3 protein. The sample comprises hundreds of thousands of distinct CDR3 sequences, around 62% of which are singletons, and around a quarter rests with the top ten. The material sequenced was blood. The receptors derive from a man aged 30 to 45 in good health. Both conserved end residues are part of each CDR3. A D gene is named only where the DNA matches it firmly. Rows give clone size only sometimes, using once, few, many, or a class for an expanded clone.

16 TRBJ2-5 TRBD1 TRBV28 - CASSPAGQGGNPEQYF TGTGCCAGCAGCCCTGCCGGACAGGGGGGGAATCCGGAGCAGTACTTC
15 TRBJ2-7 - TRBV6-6 few CAISLRDGEFDEQYF TGTGCCATCTCCCTCCGGGACGGGGAGTTTGACGAGCAGTACTTC
12 TRBJ2-1 - TRBV5-8 - CASSLEERLQFF TGTGCCAGCAGCTTGGAGGAGAGGCTGCAGTTCTTC
17 TRBJ1-2 TRBD1 TRBV7-2 - CASILGGRGLSNLGYTF TGTGCCAGCATCTTAGGCGGCAGGGGGCTGTCCAACTTGGGCTACACCTTC
14 TRBJ2-7 TRBD1 TRBV7-9 few CASSSGQGRNEQYF TGTGCCAGCAGCTCGGGACAGGGAAGAAACGAGCAGTACTTC
14 TRBJ2-5 - TRBV28 - CASTLPGNPYGQYF TGTGCCAGCACCCTCCCGGGGAACCCCTACGGGCAGTACTTC
16 TRBJ1-6 TRBD1 TRBV12-3/TRBV12-4 - CASSLSAGGRNSPLHF TGTGCCAGCAGTTTATCGGCAGGGGGACGGAATTCACCCCTCCACTTT
12 TRBJ1-5 - TRBV20-1 - CSAPYGGQPQHF TGCAGTGCTCCTTACGGCGGCCAGCCCCAGCATTTT
13 TRBJ2-7 - TRBV12-3/TRBV12-4 - CASCVTLGYEQYF TGTGCCAGCTGCGTAACCTTGGGCTACGAGCAGTACTTC
15 TRBJ1-4 - TRBV7-9 - CASSLAPSVNEKLFF TGTGCCAGCAGCTTAGCACCGTCAGTTAATGAAAAACTGTTTTTT
17 TRBJ2-1 TRBD1 TRBV7-9 - CASSFSALTGEVGEQFF TGTGCCAGCAGCTTCTCAGCTCTGACAGGGGAGGTTGGTGAGCAGTTCTTC
17 TRBJ2-1 TRBD2 TRBV29-1 - CSAQSPGGGATPNEQFF TGCAGCGCACAATCACCGGGCGGGGGGGCGACGCCCAATGAGCAGTTCTTC
20 TRBJ2-6 TRBD1 TRBV7-2 - CASSPIVGQGAPSQTNVLTF TGTGCCAGCAGTCCAATAGTAGGACAGGGAGCTCCCTCTCAGACCAACGTCCTGACTTTC
13 TRBJ1-1 - TRBV6-2/TRBV6-3 - CATKTGLNTEAFF TGTGCCACCAAGACAGGCCTGAACACTGAAGCTTTCTTT
16 TRBJ2-3 TRBD1 TRBV6-2/TRBV6-3 - CASSPGQDGETDTQYF TGTGCCAGCAGCCCTGGACAGGACGGGGAGACAGATACGCAGTATTTT
12 TRBJ2-7 - TRBV6-6 - CASKESAYEQYF TGTGCCAGTAAAGAAAGCGCCTACGAGCAGTACTTC
14 TRBJ2-3 TRBD2 TRBV6-6 once CASSYGTISDTQYF TGTGCCAGCAGTTATGGGACTATCTCAGATACGCAGTATTTT
15 TRBJ1-4 - TRBV4-3 - CASSPPRAPHGKLFF TGCGCCAGCAGCCCTCCACGGGCCCCCCACGGTAAACTGTTTTTT
13 TRBJ2-7 TRBD1 TRBV7-9 few CASRDRQGGEQYF TGTGCCAGCAGGGATAGACAGGGCGGCGAGCAGTACTTC
14 TRBJ1-2 - TRBV5-6 - CASSRPGRADGYTF TGTGCCAGCAGCCGACCGGGGCGGGCGGATGGCTACACCTTC
17 TRBJ1-2 - TRBV5-1 few CASSLARGRPSNYGYTF TGCGCCAGCAGCTTGGCCCGGGGGAGGCCCTCTAACTATGGCTACACCTTC
13 TRBJ2-5 - TRBV12-5 - CASGFAESQTQYF TGTGCTAGTGGTTTCGCGGAATCCCAGACCCAGTACTTC
15 TRBJ2-7 - TRBV21-1 - CASSDRDRLSYEQYF TGTGCCAGCAGCGACCGGGACAGACTTTCCTACGAGCAGTACTTC
15 TRBJ2-7 TRBD1 TRBV7-2 - CASSLRGQGDDEQYF TGTGCCAGCAGCTTAAGGGGGCAGGGTGACGACGAGCAGTACTTC